Each of the 10 T cell receptor beta chains below was sequenced from the same sample in a study of blood T cell repertoires in COVID-19. The data were produced by immunoSEQ multiplex PCR, yet TCRdb's version contains in-frame clones alone and is incomplete. The sample shows 65,000 to 80,000 clones, 82% of them seen only once. Source material: peripheral blood. All receptors come from a human donor in a cohort sampled during active COVID-19.

This sequence joins TRBV28 and TRBJ2-3, with TRBD2 identical over 14 bases. V shed 4 bases, J shed 5 bases, and the junction held 8 bases outside the gene matches. Germline loops: CDR1 MDHEN, CDR2 SYDVKM. The CDR3 consists of 17 residues. In DNA form, the CDR3 reads TGTGCCAGCAGTTCTTACGGACTAGCGGGGGGCCGAGATACGCAGTATTTT. This encodes CASSSYGLAGGRDTQYF. Filled out from reference TRBV28 and TRBJ2-3, the complete variable domain reads DVKVTQSSRYLVKRTGEKVFLECVQDMDHENMFWYRQDPGLGLRLIYFSYDVKMKEKGDIPEGYSVSREKKERFSLILESASTNQTSMYLCASSSYGLAGGRDTQYFGPGTRLTVL.

The rearrangement uses TRBV7-8 and TRBJ2-3; 8 bases align to TRBD1. The CDR3 runs to 17 residues. Per germline, CDR1 SGHVS and CDR2 FQNEAQ. The V segment lost 5 bases and the J segment 2 bases; nucleotides outside the gene matches: 12. The CDR3 loop reads CASSLRGQEISTDTQYF. In DNA form, the CDR3 reads TGTGCCAGCAGCCTCAGGGGACAGGAAATCTCCACAGATACGCAGTATTTT. The full variable domain, its missing parts supplied by reference TRBV7-8 and TRBJ2-3, is GAGVSQSPRYKVAKRGQDVALRCDPISGHVSLFWYQQALGQGPEFLTYFQNEAQLDKSGLPSDRFFAERPEGSVSTLKIQRTQQEDSAVYLCASSLRGQEISTDTQYFGPGTRLTVL.

The count of this clone is one. The rearrangement joins TRBV27 to TRBJ2-5; 10 nucleotides agree with TRBD2. Trimming at V came to 1 base and at J to 5 bases, leaving 7 bases not matched to a gene. This CDR3 contains 16 residues. Germline CDR1 is MNHEY and CDR2 is SMNVEV (reference sequence). CDR3 in DNA: TGTGCCAGCAGTTTATTTTTAGCGGGGGGCTTGGAGACCCAGTACTTC. This sequence encodes CASSLFLAGGLETQYF.

The chain links TRBV19 to TRBJ1-5; a weak D match, TRBD1 (5 bases). Germline loops: CDR1 LNHDA, CDR2 SQIVND (reference sequence). The CDR3 length is 15 residues. V gave up 0 bases and J gave up 0 bases, with 6 bases separating them. The CDR3 nucleotides are TGTGCCAGTAGTATAGAAGGGGTTAGCAATCAGCCCCAGCATTTT. Encoded protein: CASSIEGVSNQPQHF.

V and J are TRBV5-1 and TRBJ1-1, with 10 positions matching TRBD1. V lost 2 bases and J lost 4; bases outside the gene matches: 2. The CDR3 is 14 residues long. CDR1 and CDR2 from the germline V gene are SGHRS and YFSETQ. The CDR3 DNA reads as TGCGCCAGCAGCTTCGGGACAGGGGTCACTGAAGCTTTCTTT. This gives the protein CASSFGTGVTEAFF.

The chain links TRBV2 to TRBJ2-7, with 8 positions matching TRBD1. Per germline, CDR1 SNHLY and CDR2 FYNNEI. CDR3 size: 15 residues. The V segment lost 6 bases and the J segment 1 base; nucleotides outside the gene matches: 8. This CDR3 is CASSAPGTGSYEQYF. DNA of the CDR3: TGTGCCAGCAGCGCCCCCGGGACAGGTTCCTACGAGCAGTACTTC. Full variable domain (rest looked up from reference TRBV2 and TRBJ2-7): EPEVTQTPSHQVTQMGQEVILRCVPISNHLYFYWYRQILGQKVEFLVSFYNNEISEKSEIFDDQFSVERPDGSNFTLKIRSTKLEDSAMYFCASSAPGTGSYEQYFGPGTRLTVT.

The chain carries TRBV6-5 and TRBJ2-5, with 9 nucleotides matching TRBD1. Trimming removed 2 bases from V and 3 bases from J; junction bases left unmatched: 4. The CDR3 has 15 residues. In germline, CDR1 is MNHEY, CDR2 SVGAGI. This chain's CDR3 is CASSYRTGGEETQYF. The CDR3, as DNA: TGTGCCAGCAGTTACCGAACAGGGGGCGAAGAGACCCAGTACTTC.

This chain links TRBV6-1 with TRBJ1-2; D might be TRBD1 (5 bases). Germline values: CDR1 MNHNS, CDR2 SASEGT. This CDR3 contains 14 residues. Trimming removed 1 base at V and 8 bases at J, with 14 bases between. The CDR3 spells CASSEEGRAKGYTF. CDR3 in DNA: TGTGCCAGCAGTGAAGAGGGCAGGGCGAAAGGCTACACCTTC.

This chain links TRBV3-1 (or the pseudogene TRBV3-2) with TRBJ2-5; unclear D gene. CDR1 and CDR2 from the germline V gene are LGHDT and YNNKEL (reference sequence). V was pared by 5 bases and J by 4 bases, with 14 bases between. This CDR3 contains 14 residues. The CDR3 is CASSGFGHPETQYF. CDR3 sequence (DNA): TGTGCCAGCAGCGGTTTTGGGCATCCAGAGACCCAGTACTTC.

V is TRBV9 and J is TRBJ2-3, with 8 bases lining up with TRBD2. The CDR3 contains 16 residues. Germline loops: CDR1 SGDLS, CDR2 YYNGEE. Losses at the gene ends were 3 bases for V and 6 bases for J; bases not matched to a gene: 12. The chain's CDR3 is CASSAGGAPLSDTQYF. CDR3 bases: TGTGCCAGCAGCGCGGGGGGGGCTCCCCTAAGCGATACGCAGTATTTT.